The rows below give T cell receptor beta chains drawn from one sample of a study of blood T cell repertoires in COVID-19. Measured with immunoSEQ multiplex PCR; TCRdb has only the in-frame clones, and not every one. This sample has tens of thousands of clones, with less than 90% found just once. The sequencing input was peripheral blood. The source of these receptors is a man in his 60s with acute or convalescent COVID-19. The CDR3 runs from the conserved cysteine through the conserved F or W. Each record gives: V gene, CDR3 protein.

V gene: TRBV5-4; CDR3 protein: CASSPHGTGGTDTQYF
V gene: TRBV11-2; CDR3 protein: CASSRGASSYNEQFF
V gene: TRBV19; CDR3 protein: CASSIASGRAGDTQYF
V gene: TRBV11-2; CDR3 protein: CASSLEAGSLGSYEQYF
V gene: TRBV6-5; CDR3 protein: CAEGRPPPTGELFF
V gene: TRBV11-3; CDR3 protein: CASSLDALAGYEQYF
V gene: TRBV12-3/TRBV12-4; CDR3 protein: CASSKTGEAFF
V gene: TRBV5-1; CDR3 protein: CASSLQGGMNTEAFF
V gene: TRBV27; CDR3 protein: CASSLGGDYEKLFF
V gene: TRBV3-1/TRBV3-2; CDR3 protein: CASSQKGTGPSGNTIYF
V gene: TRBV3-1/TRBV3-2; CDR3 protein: CASSQGQTGELFF
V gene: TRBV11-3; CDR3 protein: CASSLAGGSEQFF
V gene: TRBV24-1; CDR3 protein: CATPYRQGEVANEKLFF
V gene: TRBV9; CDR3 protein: CASSVATEAFF
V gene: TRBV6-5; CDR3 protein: CASSYMGTGAEQYF
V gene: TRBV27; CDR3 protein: CASSFARTTYNEQFF
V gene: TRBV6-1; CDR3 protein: CASSEVAVSNQPQHF
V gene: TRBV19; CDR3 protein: CASSILSWGSPNYGYTF
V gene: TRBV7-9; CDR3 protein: CASSRDRGNSPLHF
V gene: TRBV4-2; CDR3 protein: CASSETGGSYNSPLHF
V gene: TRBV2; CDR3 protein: CASSGYGANVLTF
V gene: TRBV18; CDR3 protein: CASSLENAAPLHF
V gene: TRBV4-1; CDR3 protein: CASSQVAGGPDTQYF
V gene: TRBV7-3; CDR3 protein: CASSLEGANGYTF
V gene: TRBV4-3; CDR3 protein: CASSARGPSPDTQYF
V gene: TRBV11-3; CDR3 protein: CASSLGRGHNEQFF
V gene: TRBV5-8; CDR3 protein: CASSPGHQVGELFF
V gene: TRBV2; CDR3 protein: CASEDRSSYNEQFF
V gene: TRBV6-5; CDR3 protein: CASSSGTADRGTQYF
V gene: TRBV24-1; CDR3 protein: CATSDLQGREQFF
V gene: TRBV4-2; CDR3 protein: CASSPGTGSNQPQHF
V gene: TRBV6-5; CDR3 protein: CAKGGGSSYNEQFF
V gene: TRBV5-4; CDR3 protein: CASRGELGTGELFF
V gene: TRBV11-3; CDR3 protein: CASSLGLQGAADTQYF
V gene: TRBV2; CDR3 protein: CASSLRRQGRLDQPQHF
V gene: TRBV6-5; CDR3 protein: CASTKGGGTYNEQFF
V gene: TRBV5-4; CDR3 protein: CASSLASGRGDEQYF
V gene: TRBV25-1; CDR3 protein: CASRTGSYGYTF
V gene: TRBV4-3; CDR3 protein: CASSQNVRGAAYEQYF
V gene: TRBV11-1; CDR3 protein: CASCRGGRSSTDTQYF
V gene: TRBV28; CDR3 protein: CASSPTGTTKGEQYF